These T cell receptor beta chains were read from a single sample in a study of early T cells in non-severe SARS-CoV-2 infection. TCRdb re-derived calls from the 5' RACE reads in MiXCR, one entry per CDR3 protein. Of approximately 81,000 distinct CDR3 sequences listed, 5.5% to 7.5% were seen once; the top ten hold just under 8%. The sequenced sample was whole blood. These receptors were taken from an adult who was a healthcare worker with PCR-confirmed SARS-CoV-2 infection or an uninfected control (not recorded which). Both conserved end residues are part of each CDR3. Fields, in order: D gene, clone size, J gene, V gene, CDR3 DNA, CDR3 protein. A D gene is named only where the DNA matches it firmly. The size entry is marked missing in some rows and otherwise reads once, few, many or a size class.

-,few,TRBJ2-1,TRBV11-3,TGTGCCAGCAGCCCCCGGGAGACCCTATACAATGAGCAGTTCTTC,CASSPRETLYNEQFF
-,many,TRBJ2-2,TRBV12-3/TRBV12-4,TGTGCCAGCTCGGGGGCGGGCACCGGGGAGCTGTTTTTT,CASSGAGTGELFF
-,few,TRBJ2-4,TRBV6-6,TGTGCCAGCAGACTCCCGGGAGCCAAAAACATTCAGTACTTC,CASRLPGAKNIQYF
-,few,TRBJ2-7,TRBV4-3,TGCGCCAGCAGCCAAGAACTGATGGGGGTGTCCTCCTACGAGCAGTACTTC,CASSQELMGVSSYEQYF
TRBD2,-,TRBJ2-7,TRBV28,TGTGCCAGCAGTTTACCAGCGGGGGCCTACGAGCAGTACTTC,CASSLPAGAYEQYF
TRBD1,many,TRBJ2-7,TRBV29-1,TGCAGCGTGATGGGACAGGGAGGGTCCTACGAGCAGTACTTC,CSVMGQGGSYEQYF
-,many,TRBJ1-5,TRBV19,TGTGCCAGTAGTATCACGAACTGGAGCAATCAGCCCCAGCATTTT,CASSITNWSNQPQHF
-,-,TRBJ2-7,TRBV11-2,TGTGCCAGCAGCTTAGATCTCGGGCTAGCGAGTTCCTACGAGCAGTACTTC,CASSLDLGLASSYEQYF
TRBD2,many,TRBJ2-2,TRBV6-4,TGTGCCAGCACCCCTCGAGCGGGGGGGCACGGCGGGGAGCTGTTTTTT,CASTPRAGGHGGELFF
-,many,TRBJ2-7,TRBV6-2/TRBV6-3,TGTGCCAGCAGACACCAGGCCCCTGGGGTAGCGAAGTCCTACGAGCAGTACTTC,CASRHQAPGVAKSYEQYF
-,many,TRBJ2-1,TRBV5-1,TGCGCCAGCAGCTTGGGCACTATCTACAATGAGCAGTTCTTC,CASSLGTIYNEQFF
-,many,TRBJ2-1,TRBV4-2,TGTGCCAGCAGCCTCTCGGACAGTTTTAACAATGAGCAGTTCTTC,CASSLSDSFNNEQFF
TRBD2,many,TRBJ2-1,TRBV7-2,TGTGCCAGCAGCTTAGCCGGACTAGCGGGGGGAAATGAGCAGTTCTTC,CASSLAGLAGGNEQFF
-,many,TRBJ1-2,TRBV6-6,TGTGCCAGCAGTTACTCACCAGGGAGGGACTATGGCTACACCTTC,CASSYSPGRDYGYTF
TRBD1,many,TRBJ2-7,TRBV18,TGTGCCAGCTCCGACAGGGGGCAGGACGAGCAGTACTTC,CASSDRGQDEQYF
TRBD1,-,TRBJ1-2,TRBV10-1,TGCGCCAGCAGTGAGAATTCTGGGACAGGGCTCCTCGGGTACACCTTC,CASSENSGTGLLGYTF
-,few,TRBJ1-2,TRBV3-1,TGTGCCAGCAGCCAAGATCGAGATTTTGGCTACACCTTC,CASSQDRDFGYTF
TRBD2,few,TRBJ2-2,TRBV5-1,TGCGCCAGCAGCTTGGCGGGCCAGCGGGGCGTCACCGGGGAGCTGTTTTTT,CASSLAGQRGVTGELFF
TRBD1,few,TRBJ2-7,TRBV27,TGTGCCAGCAGGCCTACAGGGGCACCTTTGGGCGAGCAGTACTTC,CASRPTGAPLGEQYF
TRBD1,few,TRBJ1-6,TRBV5-1,TGCGCCAGCAGCTTGACGACAGGGGAAGGTTCACCCCTCCACTTT,CASSLTTGEGSPLHF
-,-,TRBJ1-4,TRBV20-1,TGCAGTGCTAGAGATTACGGGGGGTCAAATGAAAAACTGTTTTTT,CSARDYGGSNEKLFF
-,medium-sized,TRBJ2-1,TRBV24-1,TGTGCCACCAGTGAGAGGAACAGTCCCTACAATGAGCAGTTCTTC,CATSERNSPYNEQFF
TRBD2,-,TRBJ2-5,TRBV10-2,TGCGCCAGCAGTGAGGATGGGCGGGGGGGCCAAGAGACCCAGTACTTC,CASSEDGRGGQETQYF
-,many,TRBJ2-2,TRBV11-2,TGTGCCAGCAGCCGGCAGGGTTACTCCGGGGAGCTGTTTTTT,CASSRQGYSGELFF
TRBD2,many,TRBJ2-3,TRBV20-1,TGCAGTGCTCCAACATCACTAGCGGGGGGCTCAGATACGCAGTATTTT,CSAPTSLAGGSDTQYF
-,many,TRBJ1-6,TRBV6-6,TGTGCCAGCAGTTCCCCCCTCGGACATGGGAATTCACCCCTCCACTTT,CASSSPLGHGNSPLHF